This entry lists 21 T cell receptor beta chains sequenced from one sample in a study of shared clonotypes between healthy human individuals. CD8 cells regarded as naive lacked CD45RO, were positively chosen for CCR7, and omitted terminally differentiated effector memory CD45RA+ cells. Here immunoSEQ multiplex PCR was the method, and the copy in TCRdb shows in-frame clones only, minus some. The repertoire holds about 820,000 clones, with more than 85% as singletons. Specimen: naive CD8+ T cells sorted from blood. The source is a man in his thirties or forties in good health.

This clone was seen a few times. The rearrangement uses TRBV27 and TRBJ1-1, with D unresolved. CDR3 size: 12 residues. V lost 2 bases and J lost 4, with 5 bases in between. Germline-derived CDR1 and CDR2 are MNHEY and SMNVEV (reference sequence). For the CDR3, the DNA is TGTGCCAGCAGTTTAGGATCCACTGAAGCTTTCTTT. Residues: CASSLGSTEAFF.

This chain links TRBV4-1 with TRBJ2-1; perhaps TRBD1 as D (6 bases). Trimming removed 2 bases at V and 6 bases at J, with 11 bases between. The CDR3 is made up of 14 amino acids. CDR1 is MGHRA, CDR2 YSYEKL, per germline. CDR3 coding DNA: TGCGCCAGCAGCCAACCAACAGGGTCCAATGAGCAGTTCTTC. Its protein product is CASSQPTGSNEQFF.

The chain uses TRBV18 and TRBJ2-2; 7 bases agree with TRBD1. Germline V gene sequence: CDR1 KGHSH, CDR2 LQKENI. The junction had 6 bases not matched to a gene; V was cut back by 3 bases and J by 8 bases. This CDR3 region has 14 residues. The CDR3 nucleotides are TGTGCCAGCTCACCTGACGGGACAGATGGGGAGCTGTTTTTT. Translated: CASSPDGTDGELFF.

The V call is TRBV7-9, the J call TRBJ2-7, with D hard to call. CDR3 size: 15 residues. Germline V gives CDR1 SEHNR, CDR2 FQNEAQ (reference sequence). V shed 5 bases and J shed 2 bases, with 16 bases lying between them. CDR3 in DNA: TGTGCCAGCAGCCCTTCGGGCCCCGCGCCCTACGAGCAGTACTTC. Protein sequence: CASSPSGPAPYEQYF.

The chain is built from TRBV4-3 and TRBJ2-7; tentatively, D is TRBD2 (5 bases). From germline, CDR1 is LGHNA and CDR2 YSLEER. Deletions cut 0 bases from V and 2 bases from J, with 14 bases between. This CDR3 region has 16 residues. The CDR3 reads CASSQEEGGLTYEQYF. The DNA for the CDR3 is TGCGCCAGCAGCCAAGAAGAGGGCGGGTTAACCTACGAGCAGTACTTC.

This clone was recorded only once. CDR3 in DNA: TGCGCCAGCAGTCCCGTAAACACTGAAGCTTTCTTT. It encodes CASSPVNTEAFF. The V call is TRBV10-2, the J call TRBJ1-1; D uncertain. Trimming took 5 bases from V and 2 from J, leaving 6 bases between them. The germline V gene has CDR1 WSHSY and CDR2 SAAADI. This CDR3 region has 12 residues.

This CDR3 reads CASSGTGPTDTQYF. As DNA, the CDR3 is TGTGCCAGCAGTGGGACAGGCCCCACAGATACGCAGTATTTT. The J gene is TRBJ2-3, the V gene TRBV6-1; 7 nucleotides match TRBD1. Germline V CDR1 and CDR2: MNHNS, SASEGT. The V and J ends lost 4 bases and 2 bases, in that order; junction bases with no gene match: 3. This CDR3 spans 14 amino acids.

V is TRBV5-4 and J is TRBJ2-1; D gene ambiguous. V lost 2 bases, J lost 2 bases, and 8 bases lay in between. The CDR3 is made up of 14 amino acids. CDR1 and CDR2 from the germline V gene are SGHNT and YYREEE (reference sequence). The CDR3 nucleotides read TGTGCCAGCAGCTTATCACGCGCCTACAATGAGCAGTTCTTC. This sequence encodes CASSLSRAYNEQFF.

Many counts were recorded for this clone. This rearrangement joins TRBV4-1 to TRBJ2-1; no reliable D call. The CDR3 is made up of 16 amino acids. Germline CDR1 reads MGHRA; CDR2 reads YSYEKL. V was pared by 3 bases and J by 0 bases, with 12 bases between. CDR3 in DNA: TGCGCCAGCAGCCATGAGTCCCTGGGCTCCTACAATGAGCAGTTCTTC. Residues: CASSHESLGSYNEQFF.

The chain recombines TRBV19 with TRBJ2-1; D is uncertain. The CDR3 extends over 14 amino acids. From germline, CDR1 is LNHDA and CDR2 SQIVND (reference sequence). V was shortened by 3 bases and J by 8 bases, with 14 bases between the two germline ends. The CDR3 spells CASSIYPVGDEQFF. The CDR3 nucleotides read TGTGCCAGTAGTATCTACCCGGTGGGTGATGAGCAGTTCTTC. The full variable domain, in which reference TRBV19 and TRBJ2-1 provide the parts outside the CDR3, is DGGITQSPKYLFRKEGQNVTLSCEQNLNHDAMYWYRQDPGQGLRLIYYSQIVNDFQKGDIAEGYSVSREKKESFPLTVTSAQKNPTAFYLCASSIYPVGDEQFFGPGTRLTVL.

This chain uses TRBV27 with TRBJ2-3; perhaps TRBD1 as D (5 bases). CDR1 and CDR2 (germline): MNHEY, SMNVEV (reference sequence). V lost 0 bases and J 7 bases, leaving 11 bases between the germline ends. This CDR3 is built from 14 residues. The CDR3 nucleotides are TGTGCCAGCAGTTTATCCCTAGGGGTGTATACGCAGTATTTT. This gives the protein CASSLSLGVYTQYF.

This chain links TRBV6-6 with TRBJ2-2; 9 bases align to TRBD1. In germline, CDR1 is MNHNY, CDR2 SVGAGI (reference sequence). This CDR3 spans 16 amino acids. J lost 5 bases, V lost 0 bases, and 4 bases had no gene match. The CDR3 is CASSYSWDRVTGELFF. In DNA, the CDR3 is TGTGCCAGCAGTTACTCATGGGACAGGGTGACCGGGGAGCTGTTTTTT.

This clone is a singleton in its sample. V gene TRBV7-9 combines with J gene TRBJ2-7, with 8 bases lining up with TRBD1. CDR1 and CDR2 (germline): SEHNR, FQNEAQ (reference sequence). The CDR3 runs 14 residues. Trimming cost V 5 bases and J 0 bases; bases outside gene matches: 3. The CDR3 DNA reads TGTGCCAGCAGCGAACAGGGGGTCTCCTACGAGCAGTACTTC. Protein: CASSEQGVSYEQYF.

This clone was recorded only once. The chain combines TRBV27 with TRBJ1-1, with no clear D. V was shortened by 6 bases and J by 0 bases, with 5 bases between the two germline ends. CDR1 is MNHEY, CDR2 SMNVEV, per germline (reference sequence). This CDR3 has 12 residues. CDR3 in DNA: TGTGCCAGCAGGGCAGTGAACACTGAAGCTTTCTTT. It translates to CASRAVNTEAFF.

The V gene is TRBV27, the J gene TRBJ2-7; D may be TRBD1 or TRBD2 (5 bases each). V gave up 0 bases and J gave up 2 bases, with 11 bases separating them. Germline CDR1 MNHEY, CDR2 SMNVEV (reference sequence). The CDR3 extends over 15 amino acids. This chain's CDR3 is CASSLSLGETYEQYF. The CDR3 region has the DNA TGTGCCAGCAGTTTATCACTGGGGGAGACCTACGAGCAGTACTTC.

The chain couples TRBV4-1 to TRBJ1-1, with D uncertain. The CDR3 spans 14 residues. Trimming shortened V by 0 bases and J by 1 base, and 6 bases separated the two germline ends. Germline V gene lookup returns CDR1 MGHRA and CDR2 YSYEKL. The DNA for the CDR3 is TGCGCCAGCAGCCAAGAAAGTCCGAACACTGAAGCTTTCTTT. This sequence encodes CASSQESPNTEAFF.

The chain carries TRBV7-9 and TRBJ2-3, with 7 bases that match TRBD2. J was trimmed by 5 bases and V by 1 base; bases with no gene match: 6. The CDR3 contains 15 residues. The germline CDR1 and CDR2 sequences are SEHNR and FQNEAQ (reference sequence). The CDR3 loop reads CASSLGEGMVDTQYF. CDR3 sequence (DNA): TGTGCCAGCAGCTTAGGGGAGGGAATGGTAGATACGCAGTATTTT.

The gene calls are TRBV29-1 and TRBJ1-2, with TRBD1 as a possible D gene (5 bases). Trimming shortened V by 7 bases and J by 3 bases, and 15 bases separated the two germline ends. Per germline, CDR1 SQVTM and CDR2 ANQGSEA. This CDR3 region has 13 residues. CDR3 sequence: CSALTVSDYGYTF. The CDR3 DNA reads TGCAGCGCCCTGACAGTATCGGACTATGGCTACACCTTC. Filled out from reference TRBV29-1 and TRBJ1-2, the complete variable domain reads SAVISQKPSRDICQRGTSLTIQCQVDSQVTMMFWYRQQPGQSLTLIATANQGSEATYESGFVIDKFPISRPNLTFSTLTVSNMSPEDSSIYLCSALTVSDYGYTFGSGTRLTVV.

The chain links TRBV5-4 to TRBJ2-1; TRBD2 might be the D (6 bases). Germline V gene sequence: CDR1 SGHNT, CDR2 YYREEE (reference sequence). The CDR3 extends over 14 amino acids. V gave up 3 bases and J gave up 9 bases, with 16 bases separating them. CDR3: CASSWSPSEGEQFF. The CDR3 nucleotides read TGTGCCAGCAGCTGGAGCCCTAGCGAAGGTGAGCAGTTCTTC. Drawing the rest from reference TRBV5-4 and TRBJ2-1, the complete variable domain is ETGVTQSPTHLIKTRGQQVTLRCSSQSGHNTVSWYQQALGQGPQFIFQYYREEENGRGNFPPRFSGLQFPNYSSELNVNALELDDSALYLCASSWSPSEGEQFFGPGTRLTVL.

This clone was detected only a few times. The chain carries TRBV28 and TRBJ1-5; D gene unclear. Germline V gene lookup returns CDR1 MDHEN and CDR2 SYDVKM. Trimming left V 6 bases short and J 4 bases short, with 13 bases between. The CDR3 length is 14 residues. CDR3 nucleotide sequence: TGTGCCAGCAGCCGTACCGCCCGGAATCAGCCCCAGCATTTT. Protein sequence: CASSRTARNQPQHF.

This clone came up a few times. Other nucleotide sequences in the sample specify the same CDR3. The chain combines TRBV27 with TRBJ1-5; D gene uncertain. Per the germline V gene, CDR1 is MNHEY and CDR2 is SMNVEV (reference sequence). V lost 4 bases and J lost 5, with 6 bases in between. The CDR3 extends over 12 amino acids. The CDR3 DNA sequence: TGTGCCAGCAGTTCAGGCGATCAGCCCCAGCATTTT. This codes for CASSSGDQPQHF.